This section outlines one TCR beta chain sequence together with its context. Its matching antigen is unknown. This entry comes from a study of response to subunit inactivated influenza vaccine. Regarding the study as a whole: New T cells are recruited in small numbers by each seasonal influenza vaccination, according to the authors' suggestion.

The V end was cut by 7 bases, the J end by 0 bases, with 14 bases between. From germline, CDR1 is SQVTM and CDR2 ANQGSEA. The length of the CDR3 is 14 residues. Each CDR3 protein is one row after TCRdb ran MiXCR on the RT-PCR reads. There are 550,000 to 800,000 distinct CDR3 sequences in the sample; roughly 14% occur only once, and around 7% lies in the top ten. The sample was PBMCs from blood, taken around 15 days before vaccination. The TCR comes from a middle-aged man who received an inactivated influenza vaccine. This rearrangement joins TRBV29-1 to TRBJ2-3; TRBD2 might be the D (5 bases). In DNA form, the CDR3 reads TGCAGCGCCCGGAGGCGGCCTAGCACAGATACGCAGTATTTT. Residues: CSARRRPSTDTQYF.